This T cell receptor beta chain was sequenced for a study of blood T cells in healthy people across ages. Notes on the study in general: Higher diversity, along with more naive CD4+ cells, distinguished long-lived donors from aged donors. With naive T cell percentage, TCR beta diversity showed a strong correlation.

The use of a sample-barcoded 5' primer and a J-beta primer mix characterized a second PCR of roughly 6 to 11 cycles. MiXCR, run by TCRdb on the 5' RACE reads, gives a single entry per CDR3 protein. The table has about 1.8 million distinct CDR3 sequences, around 48% seen once. The CDR3 is 16 residues long. After removal of 5 bases from V and 3 bases from J, the junction contained 9 bases not matched to a gene. The germline V gene encodes CDR1 SGHTA and CDR2 FQGNSA. Turning to this clonotype: What it binds is not known.

V gene TRBV7-2 combines with J gene TRBJ2-4; the match to TRBD1 covers 8 bases. The TCR was taken from a woman aged 35 to 49 in good health. Input material: blood. CDR3: CASSPGQGIDKNIQYF. In nucleotides, the CDR3 is TGTGCCAGCAGCCCAGGACAGGGCATAGACAAAAACATTCAGTACTTC.